The 20 T cell receptor beta chains below all came from one sample that was sequenced in a study of blood T cell repertoires in COVID-19. Some clones are missing from TCRdb's copy, which holds only in-frame ones; the method was immunoSEQ multiplex PCR. The data show about 140,000 clones, just under 90% seen once. Sample: peripheral blood. These receptor sequences come from a woman aged 50 to 65 with active or convalescent COVID-19.

V and J are TRBV29-1 and TRBJ1-1; D ambiguous. Germline V CDR1 and CDR2: SQVTM, ANQGSEA. The CDR3 length is 12 residues. The V end was cut by 6 bases, the J end by 4 bases, with 12 bases between. The DNA of the CDR3 is TGCAGCGTCTATGTTAGGAGCACTGAAGCTTTCTTT. The encoded protein is CSVYVRSTEAFF.

The chain employs TRBV7-2 and TRBJ2-2; 7 bases line up with TRBD2. Germline V lookup: CDR1 SGHTA, CDR2 FQGNSA. The V and J ends lost 5 bases and 0 bases, in that order; junction bases with no gene match: 6. The CDR3 has 16 residues. The CDR3 DNA is TGTGCCAGCAGCGGGGGGGGAGGCGCGAACACCGGGGAGCTGTTTTTT. As protein: CASSGGGGANTGELFF.

This clone was recorded only once. This CDR3 is also generated by other DNA sequences in the sample. The chain is built from TRBV12-3 or TRBV12-4 and TRBJ1-2, with TRBD1 as a possible D gene (6 bases). The CDR3 is 12 residues long. Deletions cut 5 bases from V and 5 bases from J, with 9 bases between. The CDR3 region is CASSLQGYGYTF. CDR3 coding DNA: TGTGCCAGCAGTCTCCAGGGGTATGGCTACACCTTC.

The gene calls are TRBV11-3 and TRBJ2-7; D is uncertain. V lost 2 bases and J lost 3, with 8 bases in between. The germline CDR1 and CDR2 sequences are SGHNT and YENEEA. The CDR3 extends over 13 amino acids. CDR3 sequence: CASSLYHGYEQYF. CDR3 DNA sequence: TGTGCCAGCAGCTTATACCACGGCTACGAGCAGTACTTC.

The V and J genes are TRBV2 and TRBJ1-2; 9 bases align to TRBD1. CDR3 length: 13 residues. Germline values: CDR1 SNHLY, CDR2 FYNNEI. V trimming: 5 bases; J trimming: 8 bases; junction bases outside the gene matches: 6. The CDR3 loop reads CASSLQGAGGYTF. Here the CDR3 DNA reads TGTGCCAGCAGTTTACAGGGGGCGGGAGGCTACACCTTC. Using reference TRBV2 and TRBJ1-2 for the parts outside the CDR3, the full variable domain is EPEVTQTPSHQVTQMGQEVILRCVPISNHLYFYWYRQILGQKVEFLVSFYNNEISEKSEIFDDQFSVERPDGSNFTLKIRSTKLEDSAMYFCASSLQGAGGYTFGSGTRLTVV.

This chain's CDR3 is CASSPNLFTSSYNSPLHF. In DNA, the CDR3 is TGTGCCAGCAGCCCCAACCTATTCACGAGCTCCTATAATTCACCCCTCCACTTT. This chain uses TRBV7-2 with TRBJ1-6; D unclear. The CDR3 covers 18 residues. The ends were cut back, 5 bases at V and 0 bases at J, with 17 bases in the middle. Germline loops: CDR1 SGHTA, CDR2 FQGNSA.

This clone was detected only a few times. The chain links TRBV5-1 to TRBJ1-2; 7 nucleotides match TRBD1. The CDR3 sequence is 17 residues long. J gave up 4 bases and V 1 base, and 13 bases lay outside the gene matches. The germline V gene has CDR1 SGHRS and CDR2 YFSETQ. The CDR3 DNA is TGCGCCAGCAGCTTGAAGGGACAGAGGTCACTGAGCTATGGCTACACCTTC. This translates into CASSLKGQRSLSYGYTF.

The chain links TRBV6-6 to TRBJ2-1; a weak D match, TRBD2 (5 bases). Per germline, CDR1 MNHNY and CDR2 SVGAGI (reference sequence). The CDR3 has 13 residues. The DNA of the CDR3 is TGTGGTGTTCGGGGTAGCTCCTACAATGAGCAGTTCTTC. As protein: CGVRGSSYNEQFF.

Notes on this clone: One end of the junction does not line up with germline, which may come from a read error. J is TRBJ1-1 and V is TRBV5-5, with no clear D. This CDR3 region has 13 residues. The germline gives CDR1 SGHKS, CDR2 YYEKEE (reference sequence). The CDR3 spells CASTLRGNTEAFF. The CDR3 DNA sequence: TGTGCCAGCACCTTGAGAGGGAACACTGAAGCTTTCTTT.

Here the CDR3 reads CASSLGTVSGNTIYF. CDR3 DNA sequence: TGTGCCAGCAGCTTAGGGACAGTCTCTGGAAACACCATATATTTT. The genes are TRBV7-8 and TRBJ1-3; D perhaps matches TRBD1 (6 bases). Trimming removed 1 base at V and 0 bases at J, with 7 bases between. CDR3 length: 15 residues. Germline CDR1 SGHVS, CDR2 FQNEAQ.

The V and J genes are TRBV28 and TRBJ2-6; D may be TRBD1 (6 bases). Germline loops: CDR1 MDHEN, CDR2 SYDVKM. Between the trimmed V and J ends, which lost 6 bases and 0 bases, there was a span of 24 bases. The CDR3 sequence is 20 residues long. The CDR3 DNA reads TGTGCCAGCAGCACCCCTCGAATGGACAGAGACCTCTCTGGGGCCAACGTCCTGACTTTC. Amino acids: CASSTPRMDRDLSGANVLTF. Full variable domain (missing parts from reference TRBV28 and TRBJ2-6): DVKVTQSSRYLVKRTGEKVFLECVQDMDHENMFWYRQDPGLGLRLIYFSYDVKMKEKGDIPEGYSVSREKKERFSLILESASTNQTSMYLCASSTPRMDRDLSGANVLTFGAGSRLTVL.

The chain is built from TRBV6-1 and TRBJ2-3; D is ambiguous. V gave up 0 bases and J gave up 0 bases, with 16 bases separating them. Germline assignment: CDR1 MNHNS and CDR2 SASEGT. This CDR3 has 18 residues. The CDR3 sequence: CASSEAPPTSPSTDTQYF. Written as DNA, the CDR3 is TGTGCCAGCAGTGAAGCCCCCCCAACCAGTCCTAGCACAGATACGCAGTATTTT.

The genes are TRBV14 and TRBJ1-1, with D perhaps TRBD1 (6 bases). Trimming cost V 2 bases and J 8 bases, with 15 bases left between them. The CDR3 consists of 14 residues. The germline V gene encodes CDR1 SGHDN and CDR2 FVKESK. CDR3 in amino acids: CASSQLSQGLEAFF. CDR3 DNA: TGTGCCAGCAGCCAATTATCACAGGGACTAGAAGCTTTCTTT.

This clone was counted a few times. The chain carries TRBV7-2 and TRBJ2-1, with 7 bases matching TRBD2. Germline V CDR1 and CDR2: SGHTA, FQGNSA. The CDR3 contains 15 residues. V trimming: 5 bases; J trimming: 3 bases; junction bases outside the gene matches: 7. For the CDR3, the DNA is TGTGCCAGCAGCGCAACTAGCGCGATCTACAATGAGCAGTTCTTC. It specifies CASSATSAIYNEQFF.

V gene TRBV27 combines with J gene TRBJ1-2; D is uncertain. Trimming pared 5 bases from V and 4 bases from J, leaving 17 bases between. This CDR3 is 15 amino acids long. Germline lookup yields CDR1 MNHEY and CDR2 SMNVEV (reference sequence). CDR3 in DNA: TGTGCCAGCAGTGATACTGCTGGAGTAAGCTATGGCTACACCTTC. It encodes CASSDTAGVSYGYTF.

The V and J genes are TRBV6-4 and TRBJ1-1; D perhaps matches TRBD1 (6 bases). Deletions cut 4 bases from V and 5 bases from J, with 20 bases between. The CDR3 runs to 16 residues. The germline CDR1 and CDR2 sequences are MRHNA and SNTAGT. The chain's CDR3 is CASSAPHEGGWTEAFF. The CDR3 nucleotides read TGTGCCAGCAGTGCGCCACATGAGGGGGGGTGGACTGAAGCTTTCTTT.

The chain couples TRBV18 to TRBJ1-3; no clear D. Germline CDR1 and CDR2: KGHSH and LQKENI. Trimming took 2 bases from V and 0 from J, leaving 11 bases between them. This CDR3 region has 16 residues. The CDR3 DNA reads TGTGCCAGCTCACCAGGCGGCGGGTCCTCTGGAAACACCATATATTTT. Protein product: CASSPGGGSSGNTIYF. The entire variable domain, with the rest obtained from reference TRBV18 and TRBJ1-3, is as follows: NAGVMQNPRHLVRRRGQEARLRCSPMKGHSHVYWYRQLPEEGLKFMVYLQKENIIDESGMPKERFSAEFPKEGPSILRIQQVVRGDSAAYFCASSPGGGSSGNTIYFGEGSWLTVV.

The chain carries TRBV27 and TRBJ2-7, with D tentatively TRBD1 (5 bases). Looked up from germline, CDR1 is MNHEY and CDR2 is SMNVEV (reference sequence). Trimming took off 2 bases at V and 5 bases at J, with 10 bases between the two ends. The CDR3 is made up of 13 amino acids. CDR3 sequence: CASSLSRVDEQYF. The DNA for the CDR3 is TGTGCCAGCAGTTTAAGCAGGGTTGACGAGCAGTACTTC.

This rearrangement joins TRBV5-6 to TRBJ2-7; maybe TRBD2 (5 bases). The V end lost 5 bases, the J end lost 3 bases, and 21 bases lay between the germline ends. Germline V gene sequence: CDR1 SGHDT, CDR2 YYEEEE. The CDR3 sequence is 16 residues long. The CDR3 bases are TGTGCCAGCAGGTCAGGATTCGGGAACAGTTTCTACGAGCAGTACTTC. As protein: CASRSGFGNSFYEQYF.

V and J are TRBV27 and TRBJ2-7; TRBD1 is a possible D gene (5 bases). Trimming pared 0 bases from V and 1 base from J, leaving 13 bases between. This CDR3 is built from 16 residues. Germline lookup yields CDR1 MNHEY and CDR2 SMNVEV (reference sequence). The CDR3 DNA sequence: TGTGCCAGCAGTTTATCGTGGGGCACGGAATCCTACGAGCAGTACTTC. Translated, it gives CASSLSWGTESYEQYF.